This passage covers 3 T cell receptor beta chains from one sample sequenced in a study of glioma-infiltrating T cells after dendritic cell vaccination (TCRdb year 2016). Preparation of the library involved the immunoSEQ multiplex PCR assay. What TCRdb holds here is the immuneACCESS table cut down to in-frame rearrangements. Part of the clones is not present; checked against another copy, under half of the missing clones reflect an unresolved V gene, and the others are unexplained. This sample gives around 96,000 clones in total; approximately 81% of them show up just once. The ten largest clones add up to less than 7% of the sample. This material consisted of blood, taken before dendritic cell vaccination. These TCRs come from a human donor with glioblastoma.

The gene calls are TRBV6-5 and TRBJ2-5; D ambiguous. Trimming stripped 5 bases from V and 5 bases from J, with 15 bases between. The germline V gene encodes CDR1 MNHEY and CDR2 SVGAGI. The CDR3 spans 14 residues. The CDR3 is CASSPEYASETQYF. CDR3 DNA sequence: TGTGCCAGCAGTCCCGAGTACGCCTCGGAGACCCAGTACTTC.

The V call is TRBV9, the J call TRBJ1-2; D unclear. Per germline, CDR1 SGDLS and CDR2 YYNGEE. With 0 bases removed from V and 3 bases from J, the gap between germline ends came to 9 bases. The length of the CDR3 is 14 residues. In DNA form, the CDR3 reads TGTGCCAGCAGCGTAGGAGGAGATCACTATGGCTACACCTTC. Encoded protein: CASSVGGDHYGYTF.

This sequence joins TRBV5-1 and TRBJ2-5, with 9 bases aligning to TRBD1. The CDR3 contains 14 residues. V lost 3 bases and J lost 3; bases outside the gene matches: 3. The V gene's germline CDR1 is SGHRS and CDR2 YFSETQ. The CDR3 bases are TGCGCCAGCAGCTGGGGGACAGGGAAAGAGACCCAGTACTTC. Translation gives CASSWGTGKETQYF.